The 29 T cell receptor beta chains listed next were all sequenced from one sample in a study of vaccination effects on CD4 cells after COVID-19. Their antigens remain unidentified. ViraFEST expansion of antigen-specific CD4+ T cells with viral peptide pools preceded sequencing. Following culture for about ten days, CD4+ T cells were isolated. BNT162b2 vaccine or mRNA-1273 vaccine was given to participants in two doses. Assay: immunoSEQ multiplex PCR; the TCRdb copy retains only in-frame clones and omits some. The profile shows roughly 70,000 clones, roughly 79% of them singletons. The source was CD4+ T cells from PBMCs cultured with HCoV-OC43 spike peptides, collected after COVID-19 vaccination. The subset was: HCoV-OC43 spike overlapping peptide pool stimulation. Receptors were obtained from a human donor who received a COVID-19 vaccine.

V and J are TRBV11-2 and TRBJ2-3; 10 bases line up with TRBD1. The V and J ends lost 7 bases and 9 bases, in that order; junction bases with no gene match: 10. CDR1 SGHAT and CDR2 FQNNGV come from the germline V gene. The CDR3 length is 14 residues. This chain's CDR3 is CASTNNGGQGTQYF. CDR3 in DNA: TGTGCCAGCACCAATAACGGGGGACAGGGGACGCAGTATTTT. Drawing the rest from reference TRBV11-2 and TRBJ2-3, the complete variable domain is EAGVAQSPRYKIIEKRQSVAFWCNPISGHATLYWYQQILGQGPKLLIQFQNNGVVDDSQLPKDRFSAERLKGVDSTLKIQPAKLEDSAVYLCASTNNGGQGTQYFGPGTRLTVL.

The CDR3 nucleotides are TGTGCCAGCAGTTCAGGGGGCTCTAATGAAAAACTGTTTTTT. It translates to CASSSGGSNEKLFF. The chain employs TRBV6-5 and TRBJ1-4; TRBD1 aligns across 8 bases. Germline V gene data show CDR1 as MNHEY and CDR2 as SVGAGI. The CDR3 runs to 14 residues. The V gene end was trimmed by 4 bases and the J gene end by 3 bases; junction bases not matched to a gene: 1.

CDR3 coding DNA: TGTGCCAGCGGCAGGGGAACCGAGGAGACCCAGTACTTC. It codes for CASGRGTEETQYF. The chain is built from TRBV2 and TRBJ2-5; the D gene is possibly TRBD1 (6 bases). The CDR3 totals 13 residues. Germline lookup yields CDR1 SNHLY and CDR2 FYNNEI. V lost 8 bases and J lost 5, with 15 bases in between.

V gene TRBV5-1 combines with J gene TRBJ2-2, with D possibly being TRBD1 (6 bases). This CDR3 contains 14 residues. Trimming took 5 bases from V and 3 from J, leaving 11 bases between them. CDR1 is SGHRS, CDR2 YFSETQ, per germline. The DNA for the CDR3 is TGCGCCAGCAGAGCGGACAGTTACACCGGGGAGCTGTTTTTT. This encodes CASRADSYTGELFF.

This clone was detected only a few times. The chain couples TRBV3-1 (or the pseudogene TRBV3-2) to TRBJ1-4; D not certain. V shed 2 bases and J shed 8 bases, with 6 bases lying between them. Looked up from germline, CDR1 is LGHDT and CDR2 is YNNKEL (reference sequence). The CDR3 has 12 amino acids. The CDR3: CASSQPREKLFF. CDR3 bases: TGTGCCAGCAGCCAACCGCGGGAAAAACTGTTTTTT.

V usage is TRBV7-2 and J usage is TRBJ1-6; D unclear. The CDR3 totals 13 residues. Trimming shortened V by 2 bases and J by 7 bases, and 6 bases separated the two germline ends. Germline lookup yields CDR1 SGHTA and CDR2 FQGNSA. CDR3 protein: CASSLNPNSPLHF. CDR3 nucleotide sequence: TGTGCCAGCAGCTTAAACCCCAATTCACCCCTCCACTTT.

The V and J genes are TRBV24-1 and TRBJ1-1; a possible D gene is TRBD1 (6 bases). Germline loops: CDR1 KGHDR, CDR2 SFDVKD. The CDR3 runs 17 residues. Trimming cost V 3 bases and J 1 base, with 17 bases left between them. CDR3 in DNA: TGTGCCACCAGTGATCAACAACAGGGTCCCGGGAACACTGAAGCTTTCTTT. It translates to CATSDQQQGPGNTEAFF.

Remarks on this clone: The sample contains more than one DNA sequence encoding this CDR3. This sequence joins TRBV9 and TRBJ1-3, with TRBD1 matching 7 bases. The CDR3 is 16 amino acids. The trim removed 0 bases at V and 0 bases at J, leaving 3 bases unmatched. The V gene's germline CDR1 is SGDLS and CDR2 YYNGEE. This CDR3 is CASSVVPGGSGNTIYF. DNA for the CDR3: TGTGCCAGCAGCGTAGTCCCAGGGGGCTCTGGAAACACCATATATTTT.

J is TRBJ2-6 and V is TRBV6-5, with D perhaps matching TRBD1 (6 bases). V was shortened by 8 bases and J by 0 bases, with 11 bases between the two germline ends. The V gene's germline CDR1 is MNHEY and CDR2 SVGAGI. The CDR3 length is 15 residues. The CDR3 sequence: CASSLGGSGANVLTF. DNA of the CDR3: TGTGCCAGCTCTCTAGGGGGCTCTGGGGCCAACGTCCTGACTTTC.

This clone was seen once. This chain links TRBV7-2 with TRBJ1-6; 7 positions agree with TRBD1. This CDR3 contains 17 residues. Germline-derived CDR1 and CDR2 are SGHTA and FQGNSA. With 4 bases clipped from V and 4 bases from J, the junction kept 10 bases outside the gene matches. In DNA, the CDR3 is TGTGCCAGCAGCTGGGGGGACAGCCCTCCTTATAATTCACCCCTCCACTTT. Protein product: CASSWGDSPPYNSPLHF.

The chain has TRBV5-1 and TRBJ2-5; the D call may be TRBD1 or TRBD2 (6 bases each). The length of the CDR3 is 16 residues. In germline, CDR1 is SGHRS, CDR2 YFSETQ. The germline V and J ends were trimmed by 3 bases and 5 bases, with 20 bases remaining between them. In nucleotides, the CDR3 is TGCGCCAGCAGCTGGGCTTTAGGGGGGACTGGCGAGACCCAGTACTTC. Protein sequence: CASSWALGGTGETQYF.

J is TRBJ1-2 and V is TRBV10-1; 7 bases agree with TRBD1. After removal of 6 bases from V and 3 bases from J, the junction contained 4 bases not matched to a gene. The CDR3 has 13 amino acids. Germline loops: CDR1 WNHNN, CDR2 SYGVQD (reference sequence). CDR3 sequence (DNA): TGCGCCAGCAGCCCCGGACAGGACTATGGCTACACCTTC. Amino acid sequence: CASSPGQDYGYTF.

This clone was counted a few times. The CDR3 spells CASSEVVGTGGDTQYF. In DNA form, the CDR3 reads TGCGCCAGCAGTGAAGTCGTTGGGACGGGTGGAGATACGCAGTATTTT. The V call is TRBV10-1, the J call TRBJ2-3, with D perhaps assigned TRBD1 or TRBD2 (5 bases each). The CDR3 covers 16 residues. CDR1 is WNHNN and CDR2 is SYGVQD in the germline V gene (reference sequence). V was cut by 3 bases and J by 5 bases, with 18 bases left in between.

The CDR3 nucleotides read TGTGCCAGCAGTTACTATTTCGGGGGGAATCAGCCCCAGCATTTT. Translating gives CASSYYFGGNQPQHF. The chain carries TRBV6-2 or TRBV6-3 and TRBJ1-5; the D gene is possibly TRBD1 (5 bases). The V gene's germline CDR1 is MNHEY and CDR2 SVGEGT. V was clipped by 1 base and J by 4 bases, with 11 bases between them. The CDR3 extends over 15 amino acids.

DNA of the CDR3: TGTGCCAGTAGCCCCAGGGGGCTCGGCACCGGGGAGCTGTTTTTT. Residues: CASSPRGLGTGELFF. The chain joins TRBV19 to TRBJ2-2; 8 bases map to TRBD1. This CDR3 has 15 residues. The ends lost 6 bases at V and 4 bases at J; junction bases unmatched: 7. Germline CDR1 is LNHDA and CDR2 is SQIVND (reference sequence).

The J gene is TRBJ2-7, the V gene TRBV5-8, with 7 bases matching TRBD2. This CDR3 spans 14 amino acids. V lost 2 bases to trimming and J lost 3 bases; unmatched junction nucleotides: 5. Germline lookup yields CDR1 SGHTS and CDR2 YDEGEE. CDR3 sequence (DNA): TGTGCCAGCAGCTTAGGACTAGGCCGCTACGAGCAGTACGTC. It yields the protein CASSLGLGRYEQYV.

This chain uses TRBV6-6 with TRBJ2-7; D gene ambiguous. V lost 7 bases and J 4 bases, leaving 11 bases between the germline ends. CDR3 length: 12 residues. Germline lookup yields CDR1 MNHNY and CDR2 SVGAGI (reference sequence). The CDR3 region is CASTADGYEQYV. DNA for the CDR3: TGTGCCAGCACTGCGGACGGATACGAGCAGTACGTC.

This chain uses TRBV7-3 with TRBJ2-7, with 7 positions matching TRBD1. The length of the CDR3 is 16 residues. Unmatched junction bases numbered 15, after V lost 3 bases and J lost 7 bases. The V gene's germline CDR1 is SGHTA and CDR2 FQGTGA. The CDR3 loop reads CASSLMTGTWAKEQYV. The CDR3 DNA reads as TGTGCCAGCAGCTTGATGACAGGGACCTGGGCGAAAGAGCAGTACGTC.

This chain joins TRBV30 and TRBJ2-3, with 12 positions matching TRBD2. Germline V gene sequence: CDR1 GTSNPN, CDR2 SVGIG (reference sequence). Losses at the gene ends were 3 bases for V and 2 bases for J; bases not matched to a gene: 3. There are 15 residues in the CDR3. The CDR3 nucleotides are TGTGCCTGGAGCAGACTAGCGGGGGACACAGATACGCAGTATTTT. Amino acids: CAWSRLAGDTDTQYF.

The J gene is TRBJ1-3, the V gene TRBV7-2; D is possibly TRBD1 (5 bases). Germline CDR1 and CDR2: SGHTA and FQGNSA. V was shortened by 3 bases and J by 0 bases, with 9 bases between the two germline ends. CDR3 length: 15 residues. This chain's CDR3 is CASSFDSNSGNTIYF. Here the CDR3 DNA reads TGTGCCAGCAGCTTTGACAGTAACTCTGGAAACACCATATATTTT.

This chain connects TRBV9 to TRBJ2-3; maybe TRBD1 (6 bases). The CDR3 covers 16 residues. V dropped 4 bases and J dropped 2 bases, with 17 bases sitting between them. CDR1 is SGDLS, CDR2 YYNGEE, per germline. In DNA form, the CDR3 reads TGTGCCAGCAGCTTACGAGGGGACATCTCCACAGATACGCAGTATTTT. Translated: CASSLRGDISTDTQYF. The full variable domain, in which reference TRBV9 and TRBJ2-3 provide the parts outside the CDR3, is DSGVTQTPKHLITATGQRVTLRCSPRSGDLSVYWYQQSLDQGLQFLIQYYNGEERAKGNILERFSAQQFPDLHSELNLSSLELGDSALYFCASSLRGDISTDTQYFGPGTRLTVL.

The chain recombines TRBV24-1 with TRBJ1-2; tentative D call: TRBD1 (6 bases). Germline lookup yields CDR1 KGHDR and CDR2 SFDVKD. This CDR3 is built from 14 residues. V was trimmed by 4 bases and J by 6 bases, leaving 14 bases between them. The CDR3 here is CATSEGGQVDGYTF. CDR3 nucleotide sequence: TGTGCCACCAGTGAAGGGGGGCAGGTTGATGGCTACACCTTC.

V and J are TRBV7-2 and TRBJ2-7; D tentatively reads TRBD1 or TRBD2 (5 bases each). The CDR3 covers 13 residues. Trimming left V 2 bases short and J 5 bases short, with 10 bases between. The germline CDR1 and CDR2 sequences are SGHTA and FQGNSA. CDR3 DNA sequence: TGTGCCAGCAGCTTACAGGGTAGCGACGAGCAGTACGTC. Amino acids: CASSLQGSDEQYV.

The sample holds a few counts of this clone. The chain has TRBV7-3 and TRBJ2-2, with D perhaps given as TRBD1 or TRBD2 (6 bases each). V was trimmed by 5 bases and J by 4 bases, leaving 17 bases between them. The CDR3 runs to 16 residues. The germline V gene encodes CDR1 SGHTA and CDR2 FQGTGA. CDR3 amino acids: CASSPRRGAGTGELFF. In DNA form, the CDR3 reads TGTGCCAGCAGCCCAAGGAGGGGGGCGGGCACCGGGGAGCTGTTTTTT. Variable domain in full (rest from reference TRBV7-3 and TRBJ2-2): GAGVSQTPSNKVTEKGKYVELRCDPISGHTALYWYRQSLGQGPEFLIYFQGTGAADDSGLPNDRFFAVRPEGSVSTLKIQRTERGDSAVYLCASSPRRGAGTGELFFGEGSRLTVL.

CDR3 amino acids: CASSSRPGNQPQHF. In DNA form, the CDR3 reads TGTGCCAGCAGTAGCAGGCCCGGCAATCAGCCCCAGCATTTT. V is TRBV5-8 and J is TRBJ1-5; D remains unclear. CDR1 is SGHTS, CDR2 YDEGEE, per germline. CDR3 size: 14 residues. Trimming removed 5 bases from V and 2 bases from J, with 11 bases in between.

This chain's CDR3 is CASSAQGGQTQETQYF. CDR3 sequence (DNA): TGTGCCAGCAGCGCCCAGGGGGGGCAGACCCAAGAGACCCAGTACTTC. The chain uses TRBV28 and TRBJ2-5; D possibly matches TRBD1 or TRBD2 (7 bases each). The V gene lost 6 bases and the J gene lost 1 base, with 18 bases spanning the gap. The CDR3 is 16 amino acids. Germline assignment: CDR1 MDHEN and CDR2 SYDVKM.

This sequence joins TRBV5-1 and TRBJ2-3, with D tentatively TRBD2 (5 bases). Looked up from germline, CDR1 is SGHRS and CDR2 is YFSETQ. This CDR3 is built from 16 residues. V lost 4 bases and J 4 bases, leaving 19 bases between the germline ends. The CDR3 DNA sequence: TGCGCCAGCAGCCCTGAAGGACTCCTCCGTCCAGATACGCAGTATTTT. It encodes CASSPEGLLRPDTQYF.

The chain has TRBV18 and TRBJ2-2; tentatively, D is TRBD1 (6 bases). The V gene's germline CDR1 is KGHSH and CDR2 LQKENI. The CDR3 length is 15 residues. V gave up 2 bases and J gave up 2 bases, with 9 bases separating them. CDR3 in amino acids: CASSPRQANTGELFF. DNA for the CDR3: TGTGCCAGCTCACCAAGACAGGCTAACACCGGGGAGCTGTTTTTT.

The rearrangement links TRBV18 to TRBJ2-7, with 7 bases fitting TRBD1. This CDR3 spans 13 amino acids. Germline V lookup: CDR1 KGHSH, CDR2 LQKENI. The ends lost 6 bases at V and 3 bases at J; junction bases unmatched: 5. The CDR3 DNA follows: TGTGCCAGCTCGACAGGGTCCCTCTACGAGCAGTACGTC. This sequence encodes CASSTGSLYEQYV.